Described below is a single TCR beta chain sequence and its context. These data belong to a study of T cells in Graves' hyperthyroidism and ophthalmopathy. Overall study context: Pretreatment peripheral blood was obtained at initial diagnosis.

CDR3 length: 15 residues. The V and J ends lost 6 bases and 2 bases, in that order; junction bases with no gene match: 8. Germline CDR1 is SEHNR and CDR2 is FQNEAQ (reference sequence). TCR beta CDR3 regions were amplified from RNA transcripts. The study used the HTBI primer set for a first-round RT-PCR of the TCR CDR3. MiXCR was run by TCRdb on the multiplex PCR reads, yielding one entry per CDR3 protein. Here the sample spans about 320,000 distinct CDR3 sequences, over 15% being singletons. Hyperthyroidism of Graves' type that showed no ophthalmopathy progression within 18 months was stable. The study left out patients who had uncontrolled infection, other autoimmune disease, pregnancy or lactation.

Sequences were obtained from blood. The clonotype was recovered from a man younger than 45 with Graves' hyperthyroidism. The chain is built from TRBV7-9 and TRBJ2-3; 7 bases fit TRBD1. The CDR3, as DNA: TGTGCCAGCAGGGGGGTGGGGACAGCCACAGATACGCAGTATTTT. It specifies CASRGVGTATDTQYF.